The 30 T cell receptor beta chains below come from one sample, sequenced in a study of blood T cell repertoires in COVID-19 (dated by TCRdb to 2019 to 2021). The method behind the library was the immunoSEQ multiplex PCR assay. TCRdb's version of the immuneACCESS table is confined to in-frame rearrangements and falls short of the full clone set. An unresolved V gene accounts for under half of the shortfall where checked; the remainder is of unknown origin. The sample has 100,000 or so clones on record, more than 75% of them singletons. Together, the top ten hold 2.5% to 3.5% of the sample. Input material: peripheral blood. The receptors come from a man in his fifties or sixties with active or convalescent COVID-19.

The chain has TRBV28 and TRBJ2-5; D is perhaps TRBD2 (5 bases). Trimming cost V 3 bases and J 2 bases, with 13 bases left between them. Germline V gene data show CDR1 as MDHEN and CDR2 as SYDVKM. There are 15 residues in the CDR3. CDR3 protein: CASSFSAGFQETQYF. DNA of the CDR3: TGTGCCAGCAGTTTTTCTGCGGGTTTTCAAGAGACCCAGTACTTC.

The J gene is TRBJ1-1, the V gene TRBV5-1; D ambiguous. This CDR3 is 13 amino acids long. Deletions cut 0 bases from V and 0 bases from J, with 3 bases between. The germline V gene encodes CDR1 SGHRS and CDR2 YFSETQ. CDR3 loop: CASSLAVNTEAFF. The DNA of the CDR3 is TGCGCCAGCAGCTTGGCCGTGAACACTGAAGCTTTCTTT.

The gene calls are TRBV4-1 and TRBJ1-5, with 9 nucleotides matching TRBD1. The V gene end was trimmed by 4 bases and the J gene end by 3 bases; junction bases not matched to a gene: 7. Germline CDR1 reads MGHRA; CDR2 reads YSYEKL. This CDR3 is built from 16 residues. CDR3 loop: CASSRAGTGSNQPQHF. The CDR3 region has the DNA TGCGCCAGCAGCCGAGCCGGGACAGGGTCCAATCAGCCCCAGCATTTT.

The chain links TRBV30 to TRBJ1-1; no definite D call. The CDR3 loop spans 13 amino acids. Germline V CDR1 and CDR2: GTSNPN, SVGIG (reference sequence). Trimming took off 7 bases at V and 0 bases at J, with 12 bases between the two ends. CDR3 DNA sequence: TGTGCCTCCGCCTCTCAGGTGAACACTGAAGCTTTCTTT. Protein sequence: CASASQVNTEAFF.

The chain joins TRBV6-2 or TRBV6-3 to TRBJ2-1, with D unresolved. V was shortened by 5 bases and J by 3 bases, with 17 bases between the two germline ends. The germline gives CDR1 MNHEY, CDR2 SVGEGT. The CDR3 extends over 16 amino acids. This chain's CDR3 is CASSHFPDIGYNEQFF. CDR3 nucleotides: TGTGCCAGCAGTCATTTTCCAGATATTGGCTACAATGAGCAGTTCTTC.

The CDR3 DNA sequence: TGTGCCAGCATCCCCACCGGGGGCTCTGGAAACACCATATATTTT. It encodes CASIPTGGSGNTIYF. The chain employs TRBV7-6 and TRBJ1-3, with D perhaps TRBD1 (5 bases). The length of the CDR3 is 15 residues. From germline, CDR1 is SGHVS and CDR2 FNYEAQ. V lost 7 bases, J lost 0 bases, and 13 bases lay in between.

The V gene is TRBV19, the J gene TRBJ1-5; D call uncertain. With 7 bases removed from V and 7 bases from J, the gap between germline ends came to 11 bases. Germline CDR1 and CDR2: LNHDA and SQIVND (reference sequence). CDR3 length: 12 amino acids. DNA for the CDR3: TGTGCCAGTAACACCGACGGGCAGCCCCAGCATTTT. Protein: CASNTDGQPQHF.

The rearrangement uses TRBV3-1 (or the pseudogene TRBV3-2) and TRBJ1-6; D unresolved. CDR1 is LGHDT, CDR2 YNNKEL, per germline (reference sequence). V was shortened by 0 bases and J by 7 bases, with 10 bases between the two germline ends. The CDR3 totals 15 residues. In nucleotides, the CDR3 is TGTGCCAGCAGCCAAGAACCGCTAGCCAATTCACCCCTCCACTTT. Translated: CASSQEPLANSPLHF.

Of note for this clone: The identical CDR3 is also encoded by other nucleotide sequences in the sample. This sequence joins TRBV3-1 (or the pseudogene TRBV3-2) and TRBJ2-1, with 7 bases fitting TRBD2. The junction had 1 base not matched to a gene; V was cut back by 1 base and J by 7 bases. Looked up from germline, CDR1 is LGHDT and CDR2 is YNNKEL (reference sequence). This CDR3 contains 13 residues. Here the CDR3 reads CASSQGRGNEQFF. As DNA, the CDR3 is TGTGCCAGCAGCCAAGGGCGGGGGAATGAGCAGTTCTTC.

The chain employs TRBV7-2 and TRBJ2-5; 9 positions agree with TRBD2. The CDR3 consists of 16 residues. V shed 1 base and J 4 bases; nucleotides not matched to a gene: 7. Germline lookup yields CDR1 SGHTA and CDR2 FQGNSA. The CDR3 reads CASSLVASGATETQYF. The CDR3 DNA sequence: TGTGCCAGCAGCTTAGTCGCTAGCGGGGCAACAGAGACCCAGTACTTC.

The rearrangement joins TRBV12-3 or TRBV12-4 to TRBJ1-1; D may be TRBD1 (5 bases). This CDR3 contains 13 residues. Trimming took off 3 bases at V and 10 bases at J, with 15 bases between the two ends. CDR3 residues: CASSFTGGVGAFF. CDR3 nucleotides: TGTGCCAGCAGTTTTACGGGAGGGGTTGGAGCTTTCTTT.

The V gene is TRBV28, the J gene TRBJ1-4, with D unresolved. CDR1 and CDR2 from the germline V gene are MDHEN and SYDVKM. V dropped 7 bases and J dropped 8 bases, with 11 bases sitting between them. This CDR3 comprises 12 residues. The CDR3 DNA sequence: TGTGCCAGCACTGTCCGAGGGGAAAAACTGTTTTTT. Its protein is CASTVRGEKLFF.

This clone was observed a single time. Written as DNA, the CDR3 is TGTGCCAGCAGTTTTAGAGGGAGCGGTGGCTACACCTTC. It codes for CASSFRGSGGYTF. The J gene is TRBJ1-2, the V gene TRBV27; D unclear. CDR1 is MNHEY, CDR2 SMNVEV, per germline (reference sequence). This CDR3 region has 13 residues. V gave up 3 bases and J gave up 7 bases, with 12 bases separating them.

The V gene is TRBV7-6, the J gene TRBJ2-1; 11 bases are shared with TRBD2. V shed 7 bases, J shed 1 base, and the junction held 9 bases outside the gene matches. Germline-derived CDR1 and CDR2 are SGHVS and FNYEAQ. This CDR3 has 17 amino acids. DNA of the CDR3: TGTGCCAGCAACGTGTCGGCTAGCGGGGGGTCCTACAATGAGCAGTTCTTC. The encoded protein is CASNVSASGGSYNEQFF.

V and J are TRBV12-5 and TRBJ2-1; possible D gene TRBD1, 5 bases. This CDR3 contains 12 residues. Trimming removed 1 base at V and 13 bases at J, with 11 bases between. Germline assignment: CDR1 LGHNT and CDR2 FRNRAP. CDR3 bases: TGTGCTAGTGGTTTGGCCCTGACAGCACAGTTCTTC. Translating gives CASGLALTAQFF.

The V gene is TRBV5-1, the J gene TRBJ2-1; TRBD1 might be the D (6 bases). The CDR3 length is 14 residues. V lost 0 bases, J lost 6 bases, and 10 bases lay in between. The germline gives CDR1 SGHRS, CDR2 YFSETQ. The CDR3 nucleotides are TGCGCCAGCAGCTTGGGACAGGTAGGCAATGAGCAGTTCTTC. It translates to CASSLGQVGNEQFF.

V usage is TRBV5-1 and J usage is TRBJ2-2, with D possibly being TRBD1 (6 bases). V gave up 4 bases and J gave up 1 base, with 8 bases separating them. Germline loops: CDR1 SGHRS, CDR2 YFSETQ. The CDR3 covers 14 residues. The CDR3 DNA reads TGCGCCAGCAGCAGGGGACAGAACACCGGGGAGCTGTTTTTT. Protein product: CASSRGQNTGELFF.

The V gene is TRBV18, the J gene TRBJ1-4, with 10 bases matching TRBD1. Germline CDR1 KGHSH, CDR2 LQKENI. The V segment lost 3 bases and the J segment 6 bases; nucleotides outside the gene matches: 4. The CDR3 contains 15 residues. The CDR3 nucleotides read TGTGCCAGCTCACCGACCGGGACAGGGGATGAAAAACTGTTTTTT. Amino acid sequence: CASSPTGTGDEKLFF. Full variable domain (remainder filled in from reference TRBV18 and TRBJ1-4): NAGVMQNPRHLVRRRGQEARLRCSPMKGHSHVYWYRQLPEEGLKFMVYLQKENIIDESGMPKERFSAEFPKEGPSILRIQQVVRGDSAAYFCASSPTGTGDEKLFFGSGTQLSVL.

The chain couples TRBV18 to TRBJ1-5; 9 nucleotides line up with TRBD1. This CDR3 has 17 amino acids. The junction had 13 bases not matched to a gene; V was cut back by 3 bases and J by 7 bases. Germline lookup yields CDR1 KGHSH and CDR2 LQKENI. The CDR3 protein is CASSPQDPGQGGQPQHF. DNA of the CDR3: TGTGCCAGCTCACCGCAAGACCCGGGACAGGGTGGACAGCCCCAGCATTTT.

V is TRBV30 and J is TRBJ2-2; D possibly corresponds to TRBD2 (6 bases). V lost 4 bases and J lost 1, with 10 bases in between. Germline assignment: CDR1 GTSNPN and CDR2 SVGIG (reference sequence). This CDR3 is built from 14 residues. This CDR3 is CAWNRGLNTGELFF. The CDR3 nucleotides are TGTGCCTGGAATCGGGGGTTGAACACCGGGGAGCTGTTTTTT. The full variable domain, rest sourced from reference TRBV30 and TRBJ2-2, is SQTIHQWPATLVQPVGSPLSLECTVEGTSNPNLYWYRQAAGRGLQLLFYSVGIGQISSEVPQNLSASRPQDRQFILSSKKLLLSDSGFYLCAWNRGLNTGELFFGEGSRLTVL.

The chain joins TRBV5-4 to TRBJ2-6, with 8 positions matching TRBD1. CDR1 is SGHNT, CDR2 YYREEE, per germline (reference sequence). The V and J ends lost 3 bases and 0 bases, in that order; junction bases with no gene match: 5. The CDR3 spans 17 residues. DNA for the CDR3: TGTGCCAGCAGCTCCGGACAGGGCCCCTCTGGGGCCAACGTCCTGACTTTC. Protein: CASSSGQGPSGANVLTF.

This clone was seen once. V is TRBV21-1 and J is TRBJ2-7; TRBD1, the table's D call, was not compared with the DNA. TRBV21-1 is a pseudogene segment. This CDR3 has 15 amino acids. The CDR3 coding sequence is TGTGCCAGCAGCCCTAATGGGCCTTCCTCCTACGAGCAGTACTTC. Translating gives CASSPNGPSSYEQYF.

This chain joins TRBV7-2 and TRBJ1-5; a weak D match, TRBD1 (5 bases). CDR3 length: 13 residues. Germline V gene sequence: CDR1 SGHTA, CDR2 FQGNSA. The ends were cut back, 1 base at V and 7 bases at J, with 8 bases in the middle. The CDR3 sequence is CASSLDGGQPQHF. In nucleotides, the CDR3 is TGTGCCAGCAGCTTAGACGGGGGACAGCCCCAGCATTTT.

The chain joins TRBV10-3 to TRBJ1-1; no clear D. The CDR3 loop spans 12 amino acids. The V and J ends lost 5 bases and 1 base respectively, with 5 bases between them. CDR1 and CDR2 (germline): ENHRY, SYGVKD. The DNA for the CDR3 is TGTGCCATCAGTCCAGGGAACACTGAAGCTTTCTTT. It translates to CAISPGNTEAFF.

This clone was observed once. This sequence joins TRBV9 and TRBJ1-2; a weak D match, TRBD1 (5 bases). Looked up from germline, CDR1 is SGDLS and CDR2 is YYNGEE. This CDR3 has 15 amino acids. Trimming stripped 0 bases from V and 0 bases from J, with 9 bases between. The CDR3 is CASSVATEANYGYTF. CDR3 nucleotide sequence: TGTGCCAGCAGCGTAGCGACAGAAGCTAACTATGGCTACACCTTC.

The rearrangement uses TRBV5-1 and TRBJ2-5; the D gene is possibly TRBD1 (6 bases). This CDR3 region has 16 residues. CDR1 SGHRS and CDR2 YFSETQ come from the germline V gene. V was cut by 4 bases and J by 2 bases, with 18 bases left in between. The DNA of the CDR3 is TGCGCCAGCAGCCTACAGGGAGTGGTATTGCAAGAGACCCAGTACTTC. It translates to CASSLQGVVLQETQYF. The complete variable domain, with remaining parts taken from reference TRBV5-1 and TRBJ2-5, reads KAGVTQTPRYLIKTRGQQVTLSCSPISGHRSVSWYQQTPGQGLQFLFEYFSETQRNKGNFPGRFSGRQFSNSRSEMNVSTLELGDSALYLCASSLQGVVLQETQYFGPGTRLLVL.

The V and J genes are TRBV11-2 and TRBJ1-1; 9 nucleotides line up with TRBD1. Per the germline V gene, CDR1 is SGHAT and CDR2 is FQNNGV. This CDR3 region has 15 residues. V dropped 6 bases and J dropped 0; count of bases not matched to a gene: 5. The DNA for the CDR3 is TGTGCCAGCAGATCCCACAGGGGGCTGAACACTGAAGCTTTCTTT. Its protein product is CASRSHRGLNTEAFF. The full variable domain, in which reference TRBV11-2 and TRBJ1-1 provide the parts outside the CDR3, is EAGVAQSPRYKIIEKRQSVAFWCNPISGHATLYWYQQILGQGPKLLIQFQNNGVVDDSQLPKDRFSAERLKGVDSTLKIQPAKLEDSAVYLCASRSHRGLNTEAFFGQGTRLTVV.

J is TRBJ1-5 and V is TRBV2, with 9 positions matching TRBD1. The CDR3 has 17 amino acids. Germline V lookup: CDR1 SNHLY, CDR2 FYNNEI. Trimming removed 1 base from V and 3 bases from J; junction bases left unmatched: 7. The CDR3 here is CASSEGTGVPLNQPQHF. As DNA, the CDR3 is TGTGCCAGCAGTGAAGGGACAGGGGTTCCCCTCAATCAGCCCCAGCATTTT.

The rearrangement uses TRBV29-1 and TRBJ1-1; 7 positions agree with TRBD1. CDR1 is SQVTM, CDR2 ANQGSEA, per germline. CDR3 length: 14 amino acids. J lost 6 bases, V lost 4 bases, and 11 bases had no gene match. The DNA of the CDR3 is TGCAGCGTTGCCAGAGGGGGCACTGGCGCTGAAGCTTTCTTT. Protein sequence: CSVARGGTGAEAFF.

V usage is TRBV28 and J usage is TRBJ1-4; D is ambiguous. Trimming shortened V by 11 bases and J by 5 bases, and 15 bases separated the two germline ends. This CDR3 is 13 amino acids long. CDR1 MDHEN and CDR2 SYDVKM come from the germline V gene. CDR3 region: CAAGKQLNEKLFF. CDR3 bases: TGTGCCGCCGGGAAACAGTTGAATGAAAAACTGTTTTTT.